These 19 T cell receptor beta chains came from one sample sequenced in a study of Ad26.COV2.S vaccination and SARS-CoV-2 variants. Documented treatment: some 19 received Ad26.COV2.S at low or high dose, single or two shots; a few received placebo; per-sample allocation not given. Specimens were obtained on day 63 following the first vaccine or placebo injection. Only in-frame clones appear in the TCRdb table, and some are missing; sequencing was by immunoSEQ multiplex PCR. The profile shows 400,000 to 450,000 clones, about 90% of them singletons. Sequenced here: peripheral blood, sampled in a trial of Ad26.COV2.S vaccine versus placebo. The receptor source for this set is a person aged 18-65 years who received the Ad26.COV2.S COVID-19 vaccine or a placebo.

V usage is TRBV19 and J usage is TRBJ2-1; maybe TRBD1 (6 bases). The germline V gene has CDR1 LNHDA and CDR2 SQIVND (reference sequence). CDR3 length: 11 amino acids. V was trimmed by 6 bases and J by 6 bases, leaving 6 bases between them. CDR3 DNA sequence: TGTGCCAGTAGGGACAGCAATGAGCAGTTCTTC. Translating gives CASRDSNEQFF.

The chain combines TRBV10-3 with TRBJ2-3; 8 bases line up with TRBD2. V gave up 3 bases and J gave up 4 bases; unmatched junction bases: 3. The CDR3 loop spans 14 amino acids. CDR1 ENHRY and CDR2 SYGVKD come from the germline V gene. CDR3 region: CAISDGRVPDTQYF. The CDR3 nucleotides read TGTGCCATCAGTGACGGGAGGGTCCCAGATACGCAGTATTTT.

The V call is TRBV7-9, the J call TRBJ2-7, with a tentative D call TRBD1 (6 bases). This CDR3 comprises 14 residues. From germline, CDR1 is SEHNR and CDR2 FQNEAQ (reference sequence). V was shortened by 1 base and J by 6 bases, with 13 bases between the two germline ends. CDR3 sequence (DNA): TGTGCCAGCAGCTTAGTCACAGGGATGGGCGAGCAGTACTTC. Amino acids: CASSLVTGMGEQYF.

The genes are TRBV2 and TRBJ2-7; no definite D call. Trimming shortened V by 8 bases and J by 1 base, and 9 bases separated the two germline ends. The V gene's germline CDR1 is SNHLY and CDR2 FYNNEI. CDR3 length equals 12 residues. CDR3 in amino acids: CASGTLSYEQYF. The CDR3 bases are TGTGCCAGCGGTACCTTATCCTACGAGCAGTACTTC. Full variable domain (remainder filled in from reference TRBV2 and TRBJ2-7): EPEVTQTPSHQVTQMGQEVILRCVPISNHLYFYWYRQILGQKVEFLVSFYNNEISEKSEIFDDQFSVERPDGSNFTLKIRSTKLEDSAMYFCASGTLSYEQYFGPGTRLTVT.

This clone has a single count. The gene calls are TRBV7-2 and TRBJ2-7; TRBD2 matches at 7 bases. CDR1 and CDR2 from the germline V gene are SGHTA and FQGNSA. The CDR3 is 16 amino acids. Trimming cost V 1 base and J 3 bases; bases outside gene matches: 9. As DNA, the CDR3 is TGTGCCAGCAGCTTAGGGGGGGAGGGGAGAGACTACGAGCAGTACTTC. Encoded protein: CASSLGGEGRDYEQYF.

This clone showed up just a few times. The chain has TRBV7-2 and TRBJ2-1, with TRBD2 matching 13 bases. The junction had 2 bases not matched to a gene; V was cut back by 5 bases and J by 4 bases. Germline CDR1 SGHTA, CDR2 FQGNSA. The CDR3 is 15 amino acids. The CDR3 DNA follows: TGTGCCAGCAGCCCGGGACTAGCGGGATACAATGAGCAGTTCTTC. It codes for CASSPGLAGYNEQFF.

The chain couples TRBV15 to TRBJ1-4; D perhaps matches TRBD1 (6 bases). V lost 0 bases and J lost 7, with 12 bases in between. The CDR3 extends over 15 amino acids. CDR1 and CDR2 (germline): LNHNV, YYDKDF (reference sequence). This chain's CDR3 is CATSRDSGETEKLFF. CDR3 bases: TGTGCCACCAGCAGAGATTCAGGGGAGACTGAAAAACTGTTTTTT.

The rearrangement links TRBV19 to TRBJ1-1; unclear D gene. V was cut by 8 bases and J by 5 bases, with 15 bases left in between. The germline V gene has CDR1 LNHDA and CDR2 SQIVND (reference sequence). CDR3 length: 13 residues. The CDR3 coding sequence is TGTGCCAGTTCCACAGCGGTCCAAACTGAAGCTTTCTTT. Its protein product is CASSTAVQTEAFF.

V gene TRBV11-2 combines with J gene TRBJ2-7; D is unclear. The CDR3 is 15 amino acids. Germline values: CDR1 SGHAT, CDR2 FQNNGV. The V and J ends lost 5 bases and 2 bases respectively, with 16 bases between them. Written as DNA, the CDR3 is TGTGCCAGCAGCCCCCTGGTCACGCACGCCTACGAGCAGTACTTC. Encoded protein: CASSPLVTHAYEQYF.

The chain joins TRBV19 to TRBJ2-2, with TRBD1 as a possible D gene (5 bases). CDR1 is LNHDA and CDR2 is SQIVND in the germline V gene (reference sequence). CDR3 size: 13 residues. The V and J ends lost 7 bases and 5 bases respectively, with 11 bases between them. The CDR3 sequence: CASTPRQTGELFF. The CDR3 DNA sequence: TGTGCCAGTACCCCGAGACAGACCGGGGAGCTGTTTTTT. The full variable domain, rest sourced from reference TRBV19 and TRBJ2-2, is DGGITQSPKYLFRKEGQNVTLSCEQNLNHDAMYWYRQDPGQGLRLIYYSQIVNDFQKGDIAEGYSVSREKKESFPLTVTSAQKNPTAFYLCASTPRQTGELFFGEGSRLTVL.

The chain carries TRBV27 and TRBJ2-7; 10 bases agree with TRBD2. V gave up 3 bases and J gave up 3 bases; unmatched junction bases: 5. CDR1 is MNHEY, CDR2 SMNVEV, per germline (reference sequence). CDR3 size: 15 residues. CDR3 sequence reads: CASSFGTSGNYEQYF. The DNA of the CDR3 is TGTGCCAGCAGTTTTGGCACTAGCGGGAACTACGAGCAGTACTTC.

This chain joins TRBV7-8 and TRBJ2-1; D perhaps matches TRBD2 (6 bases). Per germline, CDR1 SGHVS and CDR2 FQNEAQ. The CDR3 consists of 15 residues. Trimming shortened V by 1 base and J by 6 bases, and 13 bases separated the two germline ends. The CDR3 nucleotides read TGTGCCAGCAGCTTAGTTCGACTAGTCATCAATGAGCAGTTCTTC. It is translated as CASSLVRLVINEQFF.

The chain combines TRBV19 with TRBJ2-1, with D perhaps matching TRBD2 (5 bases). Germline lookup yields CDR1 LNHDA and CDR2 SQIVND (reference sequence). The length of the CDR3 is 17 residues. V was trimmed by 3 bases and J by 2 bases, leaving 17 bases between them. The CDR3 here is CASSISEGSATYNEQFF. CDR3 coding DNA: TGTGCCAGTAGTATTAGTGAAGGGAGCGCCACCTACAATGAGCAGTTCTTC.

The chain uses TRBV12-5 and TRBJ1-1, with D maybe TRBD1 (5 bases). From germline, CDR1 is LGHNT and CDR2 FRNRAP. CDR3 length: 14 amino acids. Trimming stripped 7 bases from V and 7 bases from J, with 19 bases between. The CDR3, as DNA: TGTGCTAGTGCCCGCTGGGGCAGTCCGAATGAAGCTTTCTTT. It yields the protein CASARWGSPNEAFF.

This clone was seen a single time. This chain links TRBV29-1 with TRBJ2-1; 9 positions match TRBD2. Germline CDR1 SQVTM, CDR2 ANQGSEA. CDR3 length: 16 residues. After removal of 1 base from V and 4 bases from J, the junction contained 8 bases not matched to a gene. Here the CDR3 DNA reads TGCAGCGTTGAAGGGCAGGGTAGCGGGAGATACAATGAGCAGTTCTTC. Translating gives CSVEGQGSGRYNEQFF.

The chain carries TRBV3-1 (or the pseudogene TRBV3-2) and TRBJ2-1, with 11 bases that match TRBD1. CDR1 is LGHDT, CDR2 YNNKEL, per germline (reference sequence). CDR3 length equals 17 residues. Trimming cost V 2 bases and J 2 bases; bases outside gene matches: 5. The CDR3 spells CASSQNPGQGAYNEQFF. The DNA of the CDR3 is TGTGCCAGCAGCCAAAATCCGGGACAGGGGGCCTACAATGAGCAGTTCTTC.

V gene TRBV6-5 combines with J gene TRBJ1-6, with D tentatively TRBD1 (5 bases). V was shortened by 9 bases and J by 6 bases, with 12 bases between the two germline ends. This CDR3 has 13 amino acids. Germline V CDR1 and CDR2: MNHEY, SVGAGI. The CDR3 here is CASTRDLNSPLHF. The CDR3 DNA follows: TGTGCCAGTACCCGGGACCTTAATTCACCCCTCCACTTT.

V and J are TRBV5-4 and TRBJ2-6; D call uncertain. CDR3 length: 16 amino acids. The germline CDR1 and CDR2 sequences are SGHNT and YYREEE (reference sequence). Trimming shortened V by 0 bases and J by 0 bases, and 7 bases separated the two germline ends. This CDR3 is CASSLAPGSGANVLTF. The CDR3 DNA sequence: TGTGCCAGCAGCTTGGCTCCCGGCTCTGGGGCCAACGTCCTGACTTTC.

J is TRBJ2-3 and V is TRBV5-1, with TRBD2 matching 10 bases. The CDR3 is 15 amino acids. From germline, CDR1 is SGHRS and CDR2 YFSETQ. The ends lost 4 bases at V and 6 bases at J; junction bases unmatched: 8. The CDR3 DNA reads TGCGCCAGCAGCCCGCGCGGGACTAGCGTGGATACGCAGTATTTT. Amino acids: CASSPRGTSVDTQYF.